This T cell receptor beta chain was sequenced during a study of cytomegalovirus exposure and HLA in healthy donors. The wider study: Genotyping of more than 300 donors showed that 65% to 90% belonged to the Caucasian-associated ancestry cluster.

As for this clone: Its specificity is unknown.

Study-level results: The study reported that TCR beta sequences accurately predicted HLA-A and HLA-B alleles in most subjects. It was reported that the classifier diagnosed cytomegalovirus status with high specificity and sensitivity in both the original and validation cohorts.

60 Vbeta and 13 Jbeta primers were used in PCR. Clones were sequenced by immunoSEQ multiplex PCR, and TCRdb holds only the in-frame ones, with some missing. The sample yields about 73,000 clones, 75% seen once. Sequencing was carried out using PBMCs. This sequence originates from a man between 65 and 85 years old in good health and CMV-seronegative.

Here the CDR3 reads CASSPRTDTNYGYTF. The CDR3 DNA reads TGTGCCAGCTCACCAAGGACTGATACTAACTATGGCTACACCTTC. The chain couples TRBV18 to TRBJ1-2, with D unresolved. V was shortened by 2 bases and J by 0 bases, with 10 bases between the two germline ends. This CDR3 contains 15 residues. CDR1 and CDR2 from the germline V gene are KGHSH and LQKENI. Combining the CDR3 with reference TRBV18 and TRBJ1-2 gives the whole variable domain NAGVMQNPRHLVRRRGQEARLRCSPMKGHSHVYWYRQLPEEGLKFMVYLQKENIIDESGMPKERFSAEFPKEGPSILRIQQVVRGDSAAYFCASSPRTDTNYGYTFGSGTRLTVV.